This is a list of T cell receptor beta chains from one sample in a study of blood T cell repertoires in COVID-19. Clones were read by immunoSEQ multiplex PCR, and TCRdb kept only the in-frame ones, dropping some. The repertoire has roughly 300,000 clones, 65% to 90% of them found once; the top ten carry roughly 10%. The specimen was PBMCs or T cells enriched from blood (not recorded which). These receptors originate from a woman younger than 35 who had recovered from COVID-19. Each CDR3 is given with its conserved first and last residue. The D gene is left open where the match is weak. The listing skips clone size in some rows; elsewhere it reads once, few, many or a size class.

v_gene	d_gene	abundance	j_gene	CDR3nt	CDR3aa
TRBV12-3/TRBV12-4	.	.	TRBJ1-2	TGTGCCAGCAACTCCCCAGGGGCCTATGGCTACACCTTC	CASNSPGAYGYTF
TRBV3-1/TRBV3-2	TRBD2	.	TRBJ2-1	TGTGCCAGCAGCCGGGGGACTAGCGGGGCTAATGAGCAGTTCTTC	CASSRGTSGANEQFF
TRBV2	.	.	TRBJ1-5	TGTGCCAGCCTACCAGGCAGGCTCAATCAGCCCCAGCATTTT	CASLPGRLNQPQHF
TRBV6-1	.	.	TRBJ1-5	TGTGCCAGCAGTGAGGGCGGGTTTCAGCCCCAGCATTTT	CASSEGGFQPQHF
TRBV5-1	.	.	TRBJ1-6	TGCGCCAGCAGCTTGTACTTTCCCCCCGAGGGTAATTCACCCCTCCACTTT	CASSLYFPPEGNSPLHF
TRBV24-1	.	.	TRBJ1-1	TGTGCCACCCCAGACAGAATTCACACTGAAGCTTTCTTT	CATPDRIHTEAFF
TRBV7-9	.	.	TRBJ1-2	TGTGCCAGCAGCTTAAGTTCAGGGGTGGACGGCTACACCTTC	CASSLSSGVDGYTF
TRBV7-9	TRBD1	.	TRBJ2-2	TGTGCCAGCAGACAAACCGACAGGGGGTACACCGGGGAGCTGTTTTTT	CASRQTDRGYTGELFF
TRBV11-2	TRBD2	once	TRBJ2-5	TGTGCCAGCAGTCGTACTACTAGCGGGGGACAAGAGACCCAGTACTTC	CASSRTTSGGQETQYF
TRBV5-6	.	.	TRBJ1-6	TGTGCCAGCAGGTTGATGGGCCCCGAGCCCCTCCACTTT	CASRLMGPEPLHF
TRBV14	TRBD2	.	TRBJ2-7	TGTGCCAGCAGCCAGGGACTAGCGGAGATTAGCTCCTACGAGCAGTACTTC	CASSQGLAEISSYEQYF
TRBV5-8	.	.	TRBJ1-1	TGTGCCAGCAGCTCTAGACAGCTACCCTTGAACACTGAAGCTTTCTTT	CASSSRQLPLNTEAFF
TRBV19	.	.	TRBJ1-2	TGTGCCAGTAGTCGCCAGGGGTATGGCTACACCTTC	CASSRQGYGYTF
TRBV18	TRBD1	.	TRBJ1-2	TGTGCCAGCTCACCTCAGGGGGCAGCTGGCTACACCTTC	CASSPQGAAGYTF
TRBV4-1	TRBD1	.	TRBJ2-3	TGCGCCAGCAGGGAACAGGGGGCCCATCGCACGCAGTATTTT	CASREQGAHRTQYF
TRBV2	TRBD2	.	TRBJ2-3	TGTGCCAGCAGGGCCCCAGCGGGGGCCCTCTTAGATACGCAGTATTTT	CASRAPAGALLDTQYF
TRBV7-9	TRBD1	.	TRBJ1-5	TGTGCCAGCAGCCCTGGACAGGCCGGTGGCAATCAGCCCCAGCATTTT	CASSPGQAGGNQPQHF
TRBV5-6	.	.	TRBJ1-6	TGTGCCAGCAGCCCTCGGGGGGAACCCCTCCACTTT	CASSPRGEPLHF
TRBV7-9	TRBD1	.	TRBJ1-1	TGTGCCAGCAGCCAGACAGGGACGGACACTGAAGCTTTCTTT	CASSQTGTDTEAFF
TRBV19	TRBD1	.	TRBJ1-5	TGTGCCAGTCGAGGACAGGGGGCTATCGGCAATCAGCCCCAGCATTTT	CASRGQGAIGNQPQHF
TRBV5-4	TRBD1	.	TRBJ1-4	TGTGCCAGCAGCATCGGACAGGGGGCTGGTAGTGAAAAACTGTTTTTT	CASSIGQGAGSEKLFF
TRBV6-4	TRBD2	.	TRBJ2-1	TGTGCCAGCAGTGAAGTAGGACTAGCGGGTCACAATGAGCAGTTCTTC	CASSEVGLAGHNEQFF
TRBV30	.	once	TRBJ2-7	TGTGCCTGGAGCCTACAAGCGTACGAGCAGTACTTC	CAWSLQAYEQYF
TRBV10-2	.	few	TRBJ1-6	TGCGCCAGCAGTGGGTCGACAGTTAATTCACCCCTCCACTTT	CASSGSTVNSPLHF
TRBV30	TRBD1	.	TRBJ1-5	TGTGCCTGGAGTCCCCTGGGGACAGGTCCAAATCAGCCCCAGCATTTT	CAWSPLGTGPNQPQHF
TRBV19	TRBD1	.	TRBJ1-1	TGTGCCAGTAGTATAGTGGGTGGGACAGGGATCACTGAAGCTTTCTTT	CASSIVGGTGITEAFF
TRBV7-9	.	.	TRBJ2-3	TGTGCCAGCCTCGATCTTAAGACGGCGGCCACAGATACGCAGTATTTT	CASLDLKTAATDTQYF
TRBV5-1	.	.	TRBJ1-6	TGCGCCAGCAGCTTGCAGGTAGGGGATTCACCCCTCCACTTT	CASSLQVGDSPLHF
TRBV3-1/TRBV3-2	TRBD1	.	TRBJ1-1	TGTGCCAGCAGGGGAGAGGGGGCGCCGGGCACTGAAGCTTTCTTT	CASRGEGAPGTEAFF
TRBV5-1	.	.	TRBJ1-2	TGCGCCAGCAGCTCAACGACAGGCGAATTGAGTGGCTACACCTTC	CASSSTTGELSGYTF
TRBV3-1/TRBV3-2	TRBD1	.	TRBJ1-1	TGTGCCAGCAGCTCCACAGGGGATACTGAAGCTTTCTTT	CASSSTGDTEAFF
TRBV27	.	once	TRBJ1-2	TGTGCCAGCAGTTCTAACTTTAACTATGGCTACACCTTC	CASSSNFNYGYTF
TRBV18	TRBD1	.	TRBJ1-2	TGTGCCAGCTCACAGGGACAGGGGGAGTTTGGCTACACCTTC	CASSQGQGEFGYTF
TRBV7-9	.	.	TRBJ1-3	TGTGCCAGCAGCTTTCTTCAACATATGGGAAACACCATATATTTT	CASSFLQHMGNTIYF
TRBV9	TRBD2	.	TRBJ2-2	TGTGCCAGCAGCGTAGAGTGGACTAGTGGAACCGGGGAGCTGTTTTTT	CASSVEWTSGTGELFF